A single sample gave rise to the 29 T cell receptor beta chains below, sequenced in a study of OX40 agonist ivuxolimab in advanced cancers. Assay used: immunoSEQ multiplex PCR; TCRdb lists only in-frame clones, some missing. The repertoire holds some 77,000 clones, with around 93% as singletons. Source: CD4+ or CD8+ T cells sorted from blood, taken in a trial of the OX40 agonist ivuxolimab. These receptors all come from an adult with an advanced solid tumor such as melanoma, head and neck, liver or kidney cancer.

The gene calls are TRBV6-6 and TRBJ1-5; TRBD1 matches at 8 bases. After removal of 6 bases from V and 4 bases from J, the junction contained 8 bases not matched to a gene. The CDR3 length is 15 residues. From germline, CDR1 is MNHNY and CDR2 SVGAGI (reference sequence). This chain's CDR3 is CASSKGQVGNQPQHF. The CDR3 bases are TGTGCCAGCAGCAAGGGACAGGTGGGGAATCAGCCCCAGCATTTT.

This CDR3 is CASSLVRGRDEQYF. The CDR3 DNA follows: TGTGCCAGCAGCTTAGTAAGGGGGAGAGATGAGCAGTACTTC. V gene TRBV11-2 combines with J gene TRBJ2-7, with D tentatively TRBD1 (6 bases). Germline CDR1 SGHAT, CDR2 FQNNGV. The V gene lost 1 base and the J gene lost 7 bases, with 14 bases spanning the gap. The CDR3 loop spans 14 amino acids. Filled out from reference TRBV11-2 and TRBJ2-7, the complete variable domain reads EAGVAQSPRYKIIEKRQSVAFWCNPISGHATLYWYQQILGQGPKLLIQFQNNGVVDDSQLPKDRFSAERLKGVDSTLKIQPAKLEDSAVYLCASSLVRGRDEQYFGPGTRLTVT.

This CDR3 is CASSYTGWSGELFF. The CDR3 nucleotides read TGTGCCAGCAGTTACACAGGGTGGTCAGGGGAGCTGTTTTTT. The J gene is TRBJ2-2, the V gene TRBV6-6; perhaps TRBD1 as D (6 bases). V was shortened by 2 bases and J by 8 bases, with 12 bases between the two germline ends. The germline CDR1 and CDR2 sequences are MNHNY and SVGAGI (reference sequence). The CDR3 consists of 14 residues.

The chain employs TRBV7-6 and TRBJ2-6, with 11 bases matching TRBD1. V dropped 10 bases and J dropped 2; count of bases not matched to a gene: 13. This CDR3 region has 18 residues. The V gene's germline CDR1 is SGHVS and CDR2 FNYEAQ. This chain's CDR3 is CATPSLGQGAAGANVLTF. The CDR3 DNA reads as TGTGCCACCCCCTCCCTTGGACAGGGGGCCGCTGGGGCCAACGTCCTGACTTTC.

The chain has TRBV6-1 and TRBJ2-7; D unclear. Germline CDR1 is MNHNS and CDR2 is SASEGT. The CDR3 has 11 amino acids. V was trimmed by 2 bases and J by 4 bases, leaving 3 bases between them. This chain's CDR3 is CASSEQYEQYF. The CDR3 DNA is TGTGCCAGCAGTGAACAATACGAGCAGTACTTC.

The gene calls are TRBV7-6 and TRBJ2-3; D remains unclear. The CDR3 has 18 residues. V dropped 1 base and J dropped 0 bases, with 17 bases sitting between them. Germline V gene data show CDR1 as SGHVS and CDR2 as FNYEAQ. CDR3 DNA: TGTGCCAGCAGCTTAGAGAAAGAGGTCTTTACTAGCACAGATACGCAGTATTTT. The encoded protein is CASSLEKEVFTSTDTQYF.

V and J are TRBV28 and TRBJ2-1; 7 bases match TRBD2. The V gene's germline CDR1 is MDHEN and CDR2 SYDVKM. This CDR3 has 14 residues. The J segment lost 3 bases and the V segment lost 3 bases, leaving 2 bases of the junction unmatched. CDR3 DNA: TGTGCCAGCAGTTTCGGCGGGAGCTACAATGAGCAGTTCTTC. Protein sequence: CASSFGGSYNEQFF.

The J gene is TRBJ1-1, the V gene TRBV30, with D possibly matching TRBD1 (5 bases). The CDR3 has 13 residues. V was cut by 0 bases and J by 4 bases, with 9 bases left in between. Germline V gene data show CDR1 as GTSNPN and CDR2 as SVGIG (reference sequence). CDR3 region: CAWSVYQGTEAFF. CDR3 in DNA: TGTGCCTGGAGTGTATATCAGGGCACTGAAGCTTTCTTT.

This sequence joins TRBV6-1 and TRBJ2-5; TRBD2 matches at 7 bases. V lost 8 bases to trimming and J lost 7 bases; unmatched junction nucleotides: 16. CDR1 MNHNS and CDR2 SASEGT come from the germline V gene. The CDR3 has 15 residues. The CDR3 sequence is CASRGQTSSEGTQYF. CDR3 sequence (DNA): TGTGCCAGCCGAGGCCAGACTAGCTCTGAAGGGACCCAGTACTTC.

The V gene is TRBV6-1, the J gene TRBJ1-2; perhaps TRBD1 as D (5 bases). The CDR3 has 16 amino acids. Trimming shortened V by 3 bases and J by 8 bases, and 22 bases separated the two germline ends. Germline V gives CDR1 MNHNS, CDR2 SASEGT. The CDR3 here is CASSEGLGLSGSGYTF. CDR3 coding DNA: TGTGCCAGCAGTGAGGGGCTCGGGCTATCGGGGTCAGGCTACACCTTC.

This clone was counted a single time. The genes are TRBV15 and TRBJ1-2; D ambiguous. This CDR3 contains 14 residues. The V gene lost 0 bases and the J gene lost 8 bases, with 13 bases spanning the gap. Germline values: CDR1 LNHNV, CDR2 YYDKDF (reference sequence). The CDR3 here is CATSREIRDVGYTF. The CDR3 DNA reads TGTGCCACCAGCAGAGAGATAAGGGATGTGGGCTACACCTTC.

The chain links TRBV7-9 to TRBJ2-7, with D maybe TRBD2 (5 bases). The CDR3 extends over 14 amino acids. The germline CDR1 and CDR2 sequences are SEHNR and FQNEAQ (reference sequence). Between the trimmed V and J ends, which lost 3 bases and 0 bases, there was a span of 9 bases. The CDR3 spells CASSFQGSSYEQYF. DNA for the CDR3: TGTGCCAGCAGCTTTCAAGGGAGCTCCTACGAGCAGTACTTC.

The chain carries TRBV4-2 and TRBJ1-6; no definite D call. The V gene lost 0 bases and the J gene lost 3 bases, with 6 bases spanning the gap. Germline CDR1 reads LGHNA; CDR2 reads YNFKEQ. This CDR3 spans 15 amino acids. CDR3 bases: TGTGCCAGCAGCCAAGATGGGAACTATAATTCACCCCTCCACTTT. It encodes CASSQDGNYNSPLHF.

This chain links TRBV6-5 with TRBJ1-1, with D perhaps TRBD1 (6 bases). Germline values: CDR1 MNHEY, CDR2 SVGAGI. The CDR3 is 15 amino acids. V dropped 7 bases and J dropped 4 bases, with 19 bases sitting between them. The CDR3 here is CASIRGGGEGTEAFF. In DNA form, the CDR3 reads TGTGCCAGCATTAGGGGGGGAGGGGAGGGCACTGAAGCTTTCTTT.

CDR3 coding DNA: TGTGCCAGCAGTTATTTCTCAGGGCTAGAGACCCAGTACTTC. Encoded protein: CASSYFSGLETQYF. The chain employs TRBV25-1 and TRBJ2-5, with D possibly matching TRBD1 (5 bases). The CDR3 runs to 14 residues. V lost 5 bases, J lost 4 bases, and 14 bases lay in between. The germline CDR1 and CDR2 sequences are MGHDK and SYGVNS.

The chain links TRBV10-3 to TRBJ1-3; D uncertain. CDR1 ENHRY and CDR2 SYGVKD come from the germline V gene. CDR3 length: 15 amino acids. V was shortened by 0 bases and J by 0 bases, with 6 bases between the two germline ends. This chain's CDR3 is CAISESGGSGNTIYF. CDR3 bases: TGTGCCATCAGTGAGTCGGGAGGCTCTGGAAACACCATATATTTT.

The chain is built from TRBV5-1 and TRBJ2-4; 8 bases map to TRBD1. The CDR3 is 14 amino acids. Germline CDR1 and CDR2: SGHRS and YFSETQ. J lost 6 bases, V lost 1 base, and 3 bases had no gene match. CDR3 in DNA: TGCGCCAGCAGCTTGAACCAGGGGGCAAACATTCAGTACTTC. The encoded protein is CASSLNQGANIQYF.

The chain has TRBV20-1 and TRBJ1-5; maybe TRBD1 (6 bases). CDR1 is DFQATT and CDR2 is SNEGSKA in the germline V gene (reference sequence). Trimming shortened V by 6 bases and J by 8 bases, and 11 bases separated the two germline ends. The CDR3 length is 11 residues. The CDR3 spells CSAGAGEPQHF. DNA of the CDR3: TGCAGTGCCGGAGCAGGGGAGCCCCAGCATTTT.

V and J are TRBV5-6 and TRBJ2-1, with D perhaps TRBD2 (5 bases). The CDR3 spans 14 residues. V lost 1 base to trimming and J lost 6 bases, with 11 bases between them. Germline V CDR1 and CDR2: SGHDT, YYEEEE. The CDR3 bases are TGTGCCAGCAGCTTGTTCGGTCTAGCCAATGAGCAGTTCTTC. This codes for CASSLFGLANEQFF.

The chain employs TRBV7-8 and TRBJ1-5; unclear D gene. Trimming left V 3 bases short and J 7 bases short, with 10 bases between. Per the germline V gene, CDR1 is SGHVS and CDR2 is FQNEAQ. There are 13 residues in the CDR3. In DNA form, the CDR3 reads TGTGCCAGCAGCTTCACAGAGTTACAGCCCCAGCATTTT. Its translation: CASSFTELQPQHF.

CDR3 DNA sequence: TGTGCCAGCAGCTTAGGCCGGGGTGAAGCTTTCTTT. This encodes CASSLGRGEAFF. The V and J genes are TRBV7-9 and TRBJ1-1, with D hard to call. Trimming shortened V by 1 base and J by 7 bases, and 7 bases separated the two germline ends. The germline gives CDR1 SEHNR, CDR2 FQNEAQ (reference sequence). CDR3 size: 12 residues.

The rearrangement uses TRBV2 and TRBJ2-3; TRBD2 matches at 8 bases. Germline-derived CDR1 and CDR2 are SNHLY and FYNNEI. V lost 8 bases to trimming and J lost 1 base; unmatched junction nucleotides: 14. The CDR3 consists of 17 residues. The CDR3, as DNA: TGTGCCAGCGGGGAGGTTATCGGGAGGGCCGGCACAGATACGCAGTATTTT. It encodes CASGEVIGRAGTDTQYF.

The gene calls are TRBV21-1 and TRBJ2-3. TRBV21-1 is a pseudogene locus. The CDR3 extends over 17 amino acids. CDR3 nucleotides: TGTGCCAGCAACCGAAGACGCCTGGCTTCCTCCCCTGGTACGCAGTATTTT. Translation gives CASNRRRLASSPGTQYF.

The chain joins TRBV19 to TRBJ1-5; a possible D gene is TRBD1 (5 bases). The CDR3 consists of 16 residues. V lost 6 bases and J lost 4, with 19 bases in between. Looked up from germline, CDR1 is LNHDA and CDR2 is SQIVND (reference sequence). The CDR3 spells CASRSSGVQRNQPQHF. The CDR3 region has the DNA TGTGCCAGTAGGAGTTCGGGGGTACAGCGGAATCAGCCCCAGCATTTT.

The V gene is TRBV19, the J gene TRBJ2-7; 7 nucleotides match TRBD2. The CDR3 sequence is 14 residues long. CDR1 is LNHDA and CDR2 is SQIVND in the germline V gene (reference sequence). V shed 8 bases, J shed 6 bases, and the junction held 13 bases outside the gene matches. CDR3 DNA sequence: TGTGCCAGTCGCGCCCGCGGGAGCGAGGGCGAGCAGTACTTC. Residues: CASRARGSEGEQYF.

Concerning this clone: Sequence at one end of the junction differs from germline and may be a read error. The DNA of the CDR3 is TGTGCCAGCAGCCCTGGACAGGGTACAACGTTCGACTTC. Amino acids: CASSPGQGTTFDF. The J gene is TRBJ2-5, the V gene TRBV28; TRBD1 matches at 8 bases. Germline CDR1 is MDHEN and CDR2 is SYDVKM. The CDR3 spans 13 residues.

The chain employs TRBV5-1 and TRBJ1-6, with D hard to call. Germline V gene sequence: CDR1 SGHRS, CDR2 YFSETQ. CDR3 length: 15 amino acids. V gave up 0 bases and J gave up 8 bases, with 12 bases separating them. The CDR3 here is CASSLGTRRDSPLHF. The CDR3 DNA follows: TGCGCCAGCAGCTTGGGAACCCGGAGGGATTCACCCCTCCACTTT.

Here the CDR3 reads CASSWTGDNEQFF. The CDR3 DNA reads TGCGCCAGCAGCTGGACAGGGGACAATGAGCAGTTCTTC. The chain joins TRBV5-1 to TRBJ2-1, with 9 bases matching TRBD1. The length of the CDR3 is 13 residues. The germline V gene has CDR1 SGHRS and CDR2 YFSETQ. J was trimmed by 5 bases and V by 3 bases; bases with no gene match: 0. Full variable domain (rest looked up from reference TRBV5-1 and TRBJ2-1): KAGVTQTPRYLIKTRGQQVTLSCSPISGHRSVSWYQQTPGQGLQFLFEYFSETQRNKGNFPGRFSGRQFSNSRSEMNVSTLELGDSALYLCASSWTGDNEQFFGPGTRLTVL.

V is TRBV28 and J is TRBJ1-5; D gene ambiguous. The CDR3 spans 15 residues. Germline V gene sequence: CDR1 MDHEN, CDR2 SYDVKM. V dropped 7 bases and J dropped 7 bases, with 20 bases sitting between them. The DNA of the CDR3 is TGTGCCAGCACCCCGTCGCCCCGTGCGGTACAGCCCCAGCATTTT. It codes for CASTPSPRAVQPQHF. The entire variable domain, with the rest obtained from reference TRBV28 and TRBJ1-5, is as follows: DVKVTQSSRYLVKRTGEKVFLECVQDMDHENMFWYRQDPGLGLRLIYFSYDVKMKEKGDIPEGYSVSREKKERFSLILESASTNQTSMYLCASTPSPRAVQPQHFGDGTRLSIL.